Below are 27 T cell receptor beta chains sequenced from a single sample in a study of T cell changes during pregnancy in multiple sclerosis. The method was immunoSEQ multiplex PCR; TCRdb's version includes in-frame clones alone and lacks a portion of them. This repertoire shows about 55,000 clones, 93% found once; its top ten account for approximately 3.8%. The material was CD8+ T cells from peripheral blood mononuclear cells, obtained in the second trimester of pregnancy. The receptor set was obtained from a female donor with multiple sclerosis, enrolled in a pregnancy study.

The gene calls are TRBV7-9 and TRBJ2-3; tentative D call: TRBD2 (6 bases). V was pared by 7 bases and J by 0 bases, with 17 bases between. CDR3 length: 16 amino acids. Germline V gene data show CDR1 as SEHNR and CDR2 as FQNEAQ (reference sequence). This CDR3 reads CASKPRVGGSTDTQYF. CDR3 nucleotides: TGTGCCAGCAAACCTCGGGTCGGGGGTAGCACAGATACGCAGTATTTT.

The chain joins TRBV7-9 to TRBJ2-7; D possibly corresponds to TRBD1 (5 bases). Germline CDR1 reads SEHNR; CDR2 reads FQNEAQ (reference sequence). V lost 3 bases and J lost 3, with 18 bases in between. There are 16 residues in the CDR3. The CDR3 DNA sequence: TGTGCCAGCAGCTTGGGGCCGAACCGCCTTGACTACGAGCAGTACTTC. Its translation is CASSLGPNRLDYEQYF.

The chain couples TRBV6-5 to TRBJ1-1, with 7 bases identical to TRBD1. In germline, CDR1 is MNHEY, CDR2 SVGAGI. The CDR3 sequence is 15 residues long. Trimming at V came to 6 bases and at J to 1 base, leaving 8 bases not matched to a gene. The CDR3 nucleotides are TGTGCCAGCAGCGCCGGGACAGTCCCGAACACTGAAGCTTTCTTT. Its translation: CASSAGTVPNTEAFF.

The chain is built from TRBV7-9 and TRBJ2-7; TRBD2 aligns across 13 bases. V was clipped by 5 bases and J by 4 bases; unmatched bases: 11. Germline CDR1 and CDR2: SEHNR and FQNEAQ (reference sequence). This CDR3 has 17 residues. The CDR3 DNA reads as TGTGCCAGCAGCCCCCCTCCTGGGACTAGCGGGGCTTACGAGCAGTACTTC. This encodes CASSPPPGTSGAYEQYF.

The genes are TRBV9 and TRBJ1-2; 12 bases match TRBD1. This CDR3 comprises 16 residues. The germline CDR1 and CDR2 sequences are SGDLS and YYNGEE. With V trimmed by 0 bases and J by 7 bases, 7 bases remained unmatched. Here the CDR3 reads CASSVAGDRGQPGYTF. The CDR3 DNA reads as TGTGCCAGCAGCGTAGCAGGGGACAGGGGGCAGCCTGGCTACACCTTC.

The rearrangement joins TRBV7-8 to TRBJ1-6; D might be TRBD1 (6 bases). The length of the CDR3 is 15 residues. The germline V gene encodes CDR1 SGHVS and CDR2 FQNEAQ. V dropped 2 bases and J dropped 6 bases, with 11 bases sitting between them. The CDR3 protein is CASSLNTGSNSPLHF. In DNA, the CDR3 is TGTGCCAGCAGCTTAAACACAGGGTCTAATTCACCCCTCCACTTT.

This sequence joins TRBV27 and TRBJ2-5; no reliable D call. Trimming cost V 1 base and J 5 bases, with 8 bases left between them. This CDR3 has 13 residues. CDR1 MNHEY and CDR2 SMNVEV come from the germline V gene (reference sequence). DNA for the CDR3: TGTGCCAGCAGTTTATACGTCGGGGAGACCCAGTACTTC. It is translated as CASSLYVGETQYF.

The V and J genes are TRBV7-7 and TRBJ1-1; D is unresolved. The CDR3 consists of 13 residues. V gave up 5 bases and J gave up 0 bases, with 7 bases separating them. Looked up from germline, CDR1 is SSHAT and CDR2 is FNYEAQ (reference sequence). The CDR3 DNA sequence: TGTGCCAGCAGCGCACACCTGAACACTGAAGCTTTCTTT. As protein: CASSAHLNTEAFF.

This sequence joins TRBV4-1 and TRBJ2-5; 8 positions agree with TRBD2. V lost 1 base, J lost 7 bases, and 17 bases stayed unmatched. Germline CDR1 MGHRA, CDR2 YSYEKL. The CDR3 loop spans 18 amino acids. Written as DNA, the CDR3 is TGCGCCAGCAGCCAAGGCTGGGTAACGGGACTAGGTCGGGTGACCCAGTACTTC. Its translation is CASSQGWVTGLGRVTQYF.

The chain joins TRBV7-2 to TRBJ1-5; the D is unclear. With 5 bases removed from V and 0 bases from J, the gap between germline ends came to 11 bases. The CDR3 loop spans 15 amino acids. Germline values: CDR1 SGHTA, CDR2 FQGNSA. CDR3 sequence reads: CASSPYGSSNQPQHF. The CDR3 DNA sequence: TGTGCCAGCAGCCCGTACGGGTCTAGCAATCAGCCCCAGCATTTT. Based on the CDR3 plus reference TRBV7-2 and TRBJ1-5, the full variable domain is GAGVSQSPSNKVTEKGKDVELRCDPISGHTALYWYRQSLGQGLEFLIYFQGNSAPDKSGLPSDRFSAERTGGSVSTLTIQRTQQEDSAVYLCASSPYGSSNQPQHFGDGTRLSIL.

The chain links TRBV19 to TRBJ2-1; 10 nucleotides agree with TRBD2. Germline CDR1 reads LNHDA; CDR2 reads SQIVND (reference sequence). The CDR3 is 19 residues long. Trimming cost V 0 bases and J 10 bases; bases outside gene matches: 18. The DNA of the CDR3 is TGTGCCAGTAGTATAGAGGCCCTCGGATGGAGCGGGAGGGCCGGGGAGCAGTTCTTC. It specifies CASSIEALGWSGRAGEQFF.

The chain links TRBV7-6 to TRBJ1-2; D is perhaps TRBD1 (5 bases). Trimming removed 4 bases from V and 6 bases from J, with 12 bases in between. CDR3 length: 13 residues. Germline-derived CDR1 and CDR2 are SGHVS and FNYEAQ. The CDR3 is CASSSAGGNGYTF. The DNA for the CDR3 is TGTGCCAGCAGCTCAGCTGGGGGGAATGGCTACACCTTC.

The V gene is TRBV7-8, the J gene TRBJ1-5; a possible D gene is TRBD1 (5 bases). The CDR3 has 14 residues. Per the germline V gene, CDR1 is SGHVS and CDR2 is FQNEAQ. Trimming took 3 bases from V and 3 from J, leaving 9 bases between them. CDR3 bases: TGTGCCAGCAGCTTGGGGGGAGACAATCAGCCCCAGCATTTT. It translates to CASSLGGDNQPQHF.

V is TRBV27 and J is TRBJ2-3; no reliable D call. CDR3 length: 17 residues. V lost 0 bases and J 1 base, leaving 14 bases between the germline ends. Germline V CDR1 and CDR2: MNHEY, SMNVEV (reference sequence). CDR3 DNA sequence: TGTGCCAGCAGTTTATCCCCTCAAATTATAGGCACAGATACGCAGTATTTT. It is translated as CASSLSPQIIGTDTQYF.

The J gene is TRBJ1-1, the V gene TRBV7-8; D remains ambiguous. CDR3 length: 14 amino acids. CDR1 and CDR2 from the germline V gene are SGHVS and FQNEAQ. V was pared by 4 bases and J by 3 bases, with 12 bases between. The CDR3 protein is CASSSDGSDTEAFF. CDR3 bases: TGTGCCAGCAGCTCCGACGGGTCGGACACTGAAGCTTTCTTT. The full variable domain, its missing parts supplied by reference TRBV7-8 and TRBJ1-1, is GAGVSQSPRYKVAKRGQDVALRCDPISGHVSLFWYQQALGQGPEFLTYFQNEAQLDKSGLPSDRFFAERPEGSVSTLKIQRTQQEDSAVYLCASSSDGSDTEAFFGQGTRLTVV.

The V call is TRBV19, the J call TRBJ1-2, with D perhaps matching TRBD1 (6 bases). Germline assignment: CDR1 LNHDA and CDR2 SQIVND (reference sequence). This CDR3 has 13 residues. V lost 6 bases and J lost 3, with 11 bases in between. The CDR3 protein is CASSDTGHYGYTF. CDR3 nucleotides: TGTGCCAGTAGCGACACAGGGCACTATGGCTACACCTTC.

The CDR3 DNA reads as TGTGCCAGCAGCCAAGATCCCCAAAACACTGAAGCTTTCTTT. Protein: CASSQDPQNTEAFF. The rearrangement links TRBV4-2 to TRBJ1-1; D is ambiguous. The CDR3 has 14 residues. The germline V gene has CDR1 LGHNA and CDR2 YNFKEQ. V lost 0 bases to trimming and J lost 2 bases, with 7 bases between them.

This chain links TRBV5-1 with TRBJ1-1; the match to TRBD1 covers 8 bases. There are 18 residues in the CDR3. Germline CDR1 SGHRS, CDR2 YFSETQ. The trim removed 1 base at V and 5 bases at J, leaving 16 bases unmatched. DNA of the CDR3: TGCGCCAGCAGCTTGATGGTGGCAGGGGGCGCGGGTTGGACTGAAGCTTTCTTT. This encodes CASSLMVAGGAGWTEAFF. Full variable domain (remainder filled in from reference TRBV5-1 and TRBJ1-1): KAGVTQTPRYLIKTRGQQVTLSCSPISGHRSVSWYQQTPGQGLQFLFEYFSETQRNKGNFPGRFSGRQFSNSRSEMNVSTLELGDSALYLCASSLMVAGGAGWTEAFFGQGTRLTVV.

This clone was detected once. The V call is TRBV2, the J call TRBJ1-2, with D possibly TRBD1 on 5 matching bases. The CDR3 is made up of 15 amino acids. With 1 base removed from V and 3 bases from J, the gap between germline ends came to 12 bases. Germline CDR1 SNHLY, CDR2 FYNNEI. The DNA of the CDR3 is TGTGCCAGCAGTGAAGGACAGAATGAAGACTATGGCTACACCTTC. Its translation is CASSEGQNEDYGYTF.

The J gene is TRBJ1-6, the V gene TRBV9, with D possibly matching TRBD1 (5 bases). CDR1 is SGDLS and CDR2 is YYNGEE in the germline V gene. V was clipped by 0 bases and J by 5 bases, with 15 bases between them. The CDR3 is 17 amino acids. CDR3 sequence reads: CASSVDGRGVDNSPLHF. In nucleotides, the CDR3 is TGTGCCAGCAGCGTAGATGGGCGGGGGGTTGATAATTCACCCCTCCACTTT.

The CDR3 loop is CASRIGPGGEQFF. Written as DNA, the CDR3 is TGTGCCAGCAGAATCGGACCGGGGGGTGAGCAGTTCTTC. This sequence joins TRBV27 and TRBJ2-1; 7 bases are shared with TRBD2. In germline, CDR1 is MNHEY, CDR2 SMNVEV (reference sequence). CDR3 length: 13 amino acids. Losses at the gene ends were 6 bases for V and 9 bases for J; bases not matched to a gene: 8.

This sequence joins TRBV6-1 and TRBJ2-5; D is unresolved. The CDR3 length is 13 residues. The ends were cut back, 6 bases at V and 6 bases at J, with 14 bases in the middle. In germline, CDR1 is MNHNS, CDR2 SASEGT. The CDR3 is CASRGDWQQTQYF. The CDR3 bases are TGTGCCAGCAGGGGTGACTGGCAACAGACCCAGTACTTC.

The CDR3 nucleotides read TGTGCCAGCAGTTTAGCTGGGGGCGGGCAGCCCCAGCATTTT. This translates into CASSLAGGGQPQHF. V is TRBV27 and J is TRBJ1-5; possibly TRBD1 for D (6 bases). This CDR3 has 14 residues. Trimming shortened V by 2 bases and J by 7 bases, and 12 bases separated the two germline ends. Per the germline V gene, CDR1 is MNHEY and CDR2 is SMNVEV (reference sequence).

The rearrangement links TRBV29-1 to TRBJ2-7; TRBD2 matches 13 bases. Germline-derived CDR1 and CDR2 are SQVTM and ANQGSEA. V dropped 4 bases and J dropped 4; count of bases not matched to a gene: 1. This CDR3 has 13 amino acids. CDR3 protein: CSVALAGGYEQYF. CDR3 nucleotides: TGCAGCGTTGCACTAGCGGGAGGGTACGAGCAGTACTTC.

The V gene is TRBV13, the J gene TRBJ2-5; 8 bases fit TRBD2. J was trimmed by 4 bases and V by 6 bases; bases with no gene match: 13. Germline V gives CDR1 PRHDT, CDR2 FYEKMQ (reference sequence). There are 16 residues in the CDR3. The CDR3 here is CASSPRPGGVRETQYF. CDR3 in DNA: TGTGCCAGCAGTCCACGCCCCGGGGGGGTTAGAGAGACCCAGTACTTC.

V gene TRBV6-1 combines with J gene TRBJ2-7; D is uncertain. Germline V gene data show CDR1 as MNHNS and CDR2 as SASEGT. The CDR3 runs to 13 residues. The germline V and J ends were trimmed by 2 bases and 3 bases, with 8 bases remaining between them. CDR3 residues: CASSEQESYEQYF. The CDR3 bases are TGTGCCAGCAGTGAACAGGAAAGCTACGAGCAGTACTTC.

The CDR3 nucleotides are TGTGCCAGCAGTATTTACAGGGCCGACAATCAGCCCCAGCATTTT. Translated: CASSIYRADNQPQHF. V is TRBV27 and J is TRBJ1-5, with a tentative D call TRBD1 (6 bases). The CDR3 is 15 residues long. V was cut by 5 bases and J by 3 bases, with 14 bases left in between. Germline lookup yields CDR1 MNHEY and CDR2 SMNVEV (reference sequence).